A single sample gave rise to the 21 T cell receptor beta chains below, sequenced in a study of cytomegalovirus exposure and HLA in healthy donors. The PCR used 60 Vbeta and 13 Jbeta primers. Clones were sequenced by immunoSEQ multiplex PCR, and TCRdb holds only the in-frame ones, with some missing. The repertoire holds roughly 130,000 clones, with about three quarters as singletons. The sequenced material came from PBMCs. The receptors were gathered from a woman aged 35 to 49 in good health and CMV-seronegative.

This clone has more than one count but fewer than ten. V and J are TRBV5-4 and TRBJ1-4; 8 nucleotides match TRBD1. CDR3 length: 13 amino acids. V shed 2 bases, J shed 10 bases, and the junction held 4 bases outside the gene matches. Germline CDR1 SGHNT, CDR2 YYREEE (reference sequence). The CDR3 spells CASSFQGAGKLFF. For the CDR3, the DNA is TGTGCCAGCAGCTTCCAGGGGGCTGGAAAACTGTTTTTT.

The chain uses TRBV7-9 and TRBJ2-2; tentative D call: TRBD2 (6 bases). Between the trimmed V and J ends, which lost 0 bases and 5 bases, there was a span of 10 bases. CDR3 length: 15 amino acids. Germline CDR1 reads SEHNR; CDR2 reads FQNEAQ (reference sequence). This chain's CDR3 is CASSLAEGWTGELFF. CDR3 coding DNA: TGTGCCAGCAGCTTAGCGGAGGGGTGGACCGGGGAGCTGTTTTTT.

This rearrangement joins TRBV5-1 to TRBJ2-1; TRBD2 matches at 7 bases. Germline V gene sequence: CDR1 SGHRS, CDR2 YFSETQ. CDR3 length: 16 amino acids. With 2 bases clipped from V and 2 bases from J, the junction kept 7 bases outside the gene matches. CDR3 region: CASSFLTGGAYNEQFF. The DNA of the CDR3 is TGCGCCAGCAGCTTTTTGACGGGGGGTGCCTACAATGAGCAGTTCTTC.

This rearrangement joins TRBV11-2 to TRBJ1-5, with TRBD1 matching 7 bases. Germline V lookup: CDR1 SGHAT, CDR2 FQNNGV. CDR3 size: 12 residues. V dropped 3 bases and J dropped 9; count of bases not matched to a gene: 2. CDR3 protein: CASSFYRGPQHF. For the CDR3, the DNA is TGTGCCAGCAGCTTTTACAGGGGGCCCCAGCATTTT.

In its sample, this clone was seen a few times. This chain links TRBV4-3 with TRBJ1-1, with D tentatively TRBD1 (5 bases). This CDR3 is built from 12 residues. Trimming took 2 bases from V and 6 from J, leaving 7 bases between them. Germline values: CDR1 LGHNA, CDR2 YSLEER. CDR3 in DNA: TGCGCCAGCAGCCAAACGGGGGCTGAAGCTTTCTTT. It encodes CASSQTGAEAFF.

In its sample, this clone was seen once. This sequence joins TRBV11-2 and TRBJ2-1, with 10 bases fitting TRBD2. V gave up 3 bases and J gave up 2 bases; unmatched junction bases: 4. From germline, CDR1 is SGHAT and CDR2 FQNNGV. The CDR3 spans 16 residues. The CDR3 region has the DNA TGTGCCAGCAGCTTGATAGCGGGGGGCACCTACAATGAGCAGTTCTTC. Protein sequence: CASSLIAGGTYNEQFF.

V and J are TRBV29-1 and TRBJ1-1; a weak D match, TRBD1 (5 bases). Per the germline V gene, CDR1 is SQVTM and CDR2 is ANQGSEA. V lost 3 bases to trimming and J lost 9 bases, with 17 bases between them. The CDR3 contains 13 residues. The CDR3 bases are TGCAGCGTTGAGCTAAGGTGGCAGGGCAAAGCTTTCTTT. Its protein product is CSVELRWQGKAFF.

The chain has TRBV28 and TRBJ1-3, with TRBD1 matching over 7 bases. After removal of 5 bases from V and 4 bases from J, the junction contained 5 bases not matched to a gene. Germline V gene data show CDR1 as MDHEN and CDR2 as SYDVKM. This CDR3 contains 14 residues. The CDR3 region is CASSRDRGGNTIYF. CDR3 bases: TGTGCCAGCAGTCGGGACAGAGGGGGAAACACCATATATTTT.

The chain uses TRBV5-1 and TRBJ2-3, with D perhaps matching TRBD1 (6 bases). Germline values: CDR1 SGHRS, CDR2 YFSETQ. Trimming cost V 7 bases and J 2 bases, with 26 bases left between them. The CDR3 extends over 18 amino acids. CDR3 DNA: TGCGCCAGCGGTCACACAGGGAGTAGGATTGACTACACAGATACGCAGTATTTT. This codes for CASGHTGSRIDYTDTQYF. Together with reference TRBV5-1 and TRBJ2-3, the CDR3 gives the full variable domain: KAGVTQTPRYLIKTRGQQVTLSCSPISGHRSVSWYQQTPGQGLQFLFEYFSETQRNKGNFPGRFSGRQFSNSRSEMNVSTLELGDSALYLCASGHTGSRIDYTDTQYFGPGTRLTVL.

The chain links TRBV11-2 to TRBJ1-2; the match to TRBD1 covers 7 bases. This CDR3 is built from 16 residues. CDR1 and CDR2 from the germline V gene are SGHAT and FQNNGV. With V trimmed by 0 bases and J by 8 bases, 12 bases remained unmatched. CDR3 DNA sequence: TGTGCCAGCAGCTTAGAGGTCCGGACAGGCTATTTGGGCTACACCTTC. This encodes CASSLEVRTGYLGYTF.

This clone was detected only a few times. This chain joins TRBV5-1 and TRBJ1-2; D gene uncertain. CDR3 length: 14 residues. CDR1 and CDR2 from the germline V gene are SGHRS and YFSETQ. V was pared by 0 bases and J by 4 bases, with 10 bases between. This chain's CDR3 is CASSLGADFYGYTF. CDR3 sequence (DNA): TGCGCCAGCAGCTTGGGAGCCGACTTCTATGGCTACACCTTC.

This chain uses TRBV9 with TRBJ1-2; 7 bases align to TRBD1. V lost 0 bases and J lost 0; bases outside the gene matches: 2. The CDR3 contains 15 residues. Germline assignment: CDR1 SGDLS and CDR2 YYNGEE. The CDR3 region has the DNA TGTGCCAGCAGCGTAGGGGACAGTACTAACTATGGCTACACCTTC. It specifies CASSVGDSTNYGYTF. Together with reference TRBV9 and TRBJ1-2, the CDR3 gives the full variable domain: DSGVTQTPKHLITATGQRVTLRCSPRSGDLSVYWYQQSLDQGLQFLIQYYNGEERAKGNILERFSAQQFPDLHSELNLSSLELGDSALYFCASSVGDSTNYGYTFGSGTRLTVV.

This clone was detected only once. The chain uses TRBV7-9 and TRBJ2-1, with TRBD2 matching 10 bases. Trimming took 5 bases from V and 8 from J; bases not matched to a gene: 6. Germline CDR1 and CDR2: SEHNR and FQNEAQ (reference sequence). The CDR3 consists of 14 residues. The CDR3 DNA reads TGTGCCAGCAGCCCCACGACTAGCGGGCATGAGCAGTTCTTC. Its protein is CASSPTTSGHEQFF.

This chain links TRBV7-2 with TRBJ2-2; TRBD1 is a possible D gene (6 bases). V was trimmed by 1 base and J by 4 bases, leaving 13 bases between them. The CDR3 covers 16 residues. Germline CDR1 reads SGHTA; CDR2 reads FQGNSA. CDR3: CASSLGLWGRTGELFF. Here the CDR3 DNA reads TGTGCCAGCAGCTTAGGCTTGTGGGGGCGCACCGGGGAGCTGTTTTTT.

The CDR3 DNA sequence: TGTGCCAGCAGCCACGGGGGGTCGAATATGTACAATGAGCAGTTCTTC. The encoded protein is CASSHGGSNMYNEQFF. This chain uses TRBV7-2 with TRBJ2-1; TRBD2 agrees at 7 bases. The CDR3 consists of 16 residues. CDR1 is SGHTA and CDR2 is FQGNSA in the germline V gene. V trimming: 5 bases; J trimming: 4 bases; junction bases outside the gene matches: 11. The full variable domain, in which reference TRBV7-2 and TRBJ2-1 provide the parts outside the CDR3, is GAGVSQSPSNKVTEKGKDVELRCDPISGHTALYWYRQSLGQGLEFLIYFQGNSAPDKSGLPSDRFSAERTGGSVSTLTIQRTQQEDSAVYLCASSHGGSNMYNEQFFGPGTRLTVL.

The chain uses TRBV2 and TRBJ2-1; a weak D match, TRBD2 (5 bases). Per germline, CDR1 SNHLY and CDR2 FYNNEI. There are 16 residues in the CDR3. V gave up 4 bases and J gave up 2 bases, with 15 bases separating them. The CDR3 nucleotides read TGTGCCAGCAGTGCAACGCTAGCAGAACCCTACAATGAGCAGTTCTTC. Translation: CASSATLAEPYNEQFF.

This clone has only one observation. The V gene is TRBV9, the J gene TRBJ1-6; no clear D. The CDR3 loop spans 15 amino acids. V shed 0 bases and J shed 5 bases, with 9 bases lying between them. From germline, CDR1 is SGDLS and CDR2 YYNGEE. In DNA, the CDR3 is TGTGCCAGCAGCGTAGGTGGGGAGAATAATTCACCCCTCCACTTT. Its translation: CASSVGGENNSPLHF.

The chain recombines TRBV28 with TRBJ1-1; D gene unclear. V was cut by 2 bases and J by 0 bases, with 10 bases left in between. This CDR3 comprises 15 residues. Germline-derived CDR1 and CDR2 are MDHEN and SYDVKM. The CDR3 reads CASSLEGLVNTEAFF. The CDR3 DNA reads TGTGCCAGCAGTTTAGAGGGTTTGGTGAACACTGAAGCTTTCTTT.

This clone was counted once. The rearrangement links TRBV9 to TRBJ2-7; TRBD2 matches 9 bases. The CDR3 has 14 residues. CDR1 and CDR2 (germline): SGDLS, YYNGEE. After removal of 0 bases from V and 5 bases from J, the junction contained 3 bases not matched to a gene. CDR3 sequence reads: CASSVGGGANEQYF. CDR3 nucleotide sequence: TGTGCCAGCAGCGTAGGCGGGGGGGCTAACGAGCAGTACTTC.

This chain connects TRBV28 to TRBJ2-3; 12 bases are shared with TRBD2. Germline lookup yields CDR1 MDHEN and CDR2 SYDVKM. V dropped 3 bases and J dropped 3; count of bases not matched to a gene: 10. The CDR3 is 18 amino acids. The CDR3 bases are TGTGCCAGCAGTTTTCCCTCTAGCGGGGGGGCCGGTACAGATACGCAGTATTTT. This codes for CASSFPSSGGAGTDTQYF.

V is TRBV10-2 and J is TRBJ1-5; TRBD1 agrees at 8 bases. Germline V gene lookup returns CDR1 WSHSY and CDR2 SAAADI. After removal of 6 bases from V and 6 bases from J, the junction contained 22 bases not matched to a gene. The CDR3 runs to 19 residues. The CDR3 region has the DNA TGCGCCAGCAGCCCAAGTAGAAAACCTGGACAGGGATATAGTCAGCCCCAGCATTTT. Amino acids: CASSPSRKPGQGYSQPQHF.